This TCR beta chain was found in a study of T-cell memory formation after mild COVID-19. Turning to the study itself: Largely donor-specific sequence clusters came from a couple of donors.

TCRdb itself ran the 5' RACE reads through MiXCR, one entry per CDR3 protein. The table shows under 550,000 distinct CDR3 sequences, with 18% occurring only once. The CDR3 has 16 residues. Trimming removed 4 bases from V and 0 bases from J, with 14 bases in between. Germline CDR1 and CDR2: SGHKS and YYEKEE (reference sequence). The chain employs TRBV5-5 and TRBJ2-1; D is possibly TRBD2 (7 bases). The sample taken for sequencing was PBMCs or a T cell subset sorted from them (not recorded which). This TCR derives from an adult woman who had mild COVID-19 (a few samples of this study predate the infection). Cell type and time point are not known. This chain's CDR3 is CASSAGAGSSYNEQFF. The CDR3 DNA reads TGTGCCAGCAGCGCGGGGGCGGGGAGCTCCTACAATGAGCAGTTCTTC.